The clone carrying this T cell receptor beta chain was counted between two and nine times. The target antigen is unknown. The sample is drawn from a study of cytomegalovirus exposure and HLA in healthy donors. Study-level points and caveats: Cytomegalovirus status was reportedly diagnosed by the classifier with high specificity and sensitivity. Investigators reported 150 to 200 TCR beta chains as tied to cytomegalovirus.

Germline V CDR1 and CDR2: LNHDA, SQIVND (reference sequence). Trimming cost V 4 bases and J 4 bases, with 10 bases left between them. The CDR3 spans 13 residues. The assay was immunoSEQ multiplex PCR, and TCRdb's table has in-frame clones only and misses some. The table includes approximately 230,000 clones, over 75% detected once. Sequences were obtained from PBMCs. The chain has TRBV19 and TRBJ1-1; D is uncertain. This TCR came from a man between 18 and 35 years old in good health and CMV-seropositive. The CDR3 DNA is TGTGCCAGTAGTACCCGGACCATCACTGAAGCTTTCTTT. Its protein product is CASSTRTITEAFF.